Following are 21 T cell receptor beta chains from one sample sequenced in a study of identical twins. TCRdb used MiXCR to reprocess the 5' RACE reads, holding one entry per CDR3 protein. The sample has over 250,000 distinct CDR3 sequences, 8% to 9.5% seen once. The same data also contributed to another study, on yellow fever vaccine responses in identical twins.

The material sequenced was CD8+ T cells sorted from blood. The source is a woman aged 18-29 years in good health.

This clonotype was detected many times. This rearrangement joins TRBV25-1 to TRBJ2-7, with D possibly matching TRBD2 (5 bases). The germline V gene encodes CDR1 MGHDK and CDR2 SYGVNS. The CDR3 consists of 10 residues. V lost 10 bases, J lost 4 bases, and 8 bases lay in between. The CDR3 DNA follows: TGTGCCACCGGGAATTACGAGCAGTACTTC. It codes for CATGNYEQYF.

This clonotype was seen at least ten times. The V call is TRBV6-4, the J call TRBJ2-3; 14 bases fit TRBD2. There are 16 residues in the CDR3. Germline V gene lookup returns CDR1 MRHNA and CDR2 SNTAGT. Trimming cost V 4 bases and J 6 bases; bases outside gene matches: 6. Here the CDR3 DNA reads TGTGCCAGCAGTGCGGGACTAGCGGGGGAACCCGATACGCAGTATTTT. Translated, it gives CASSAGLAGEPDTQYF.

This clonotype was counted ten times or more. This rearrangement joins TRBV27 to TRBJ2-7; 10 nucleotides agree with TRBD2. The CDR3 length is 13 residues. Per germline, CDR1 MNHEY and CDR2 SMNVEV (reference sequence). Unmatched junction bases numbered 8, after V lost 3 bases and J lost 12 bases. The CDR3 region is CASSLYSGRLVYF. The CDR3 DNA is TGTGCCAGCAGTTTGTATAGCGGGAGGTTGGTGTACTTC.

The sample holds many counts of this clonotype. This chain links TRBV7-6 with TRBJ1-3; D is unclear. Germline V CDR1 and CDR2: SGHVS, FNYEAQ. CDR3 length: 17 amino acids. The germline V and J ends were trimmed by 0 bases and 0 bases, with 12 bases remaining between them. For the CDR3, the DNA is TGTGCCAGCAGCTTAGCCTCCGACCCGAGCTCTGGAAACACCATATATTTT. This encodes CASSLASDPSSGNTIYF.

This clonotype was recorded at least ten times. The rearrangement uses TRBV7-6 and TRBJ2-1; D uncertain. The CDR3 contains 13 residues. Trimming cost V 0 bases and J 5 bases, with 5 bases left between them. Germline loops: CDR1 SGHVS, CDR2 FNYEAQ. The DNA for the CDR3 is TGTGCCAGCAGCTTAGCGGGAAACAATGAGCAGTTCTTC. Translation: CASSLAGNNEQFF. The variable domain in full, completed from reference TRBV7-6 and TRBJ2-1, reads GAGVSQSPRYKVTKRGQDVALRCDPISGHVSLYWYRQALGQGPEFLTYFNYEAQQDKSGLPNDRFSAERPEGSISTLTIQRTEQRDSAMYRCASSLAGNNEQFFGPGTRLTVL.

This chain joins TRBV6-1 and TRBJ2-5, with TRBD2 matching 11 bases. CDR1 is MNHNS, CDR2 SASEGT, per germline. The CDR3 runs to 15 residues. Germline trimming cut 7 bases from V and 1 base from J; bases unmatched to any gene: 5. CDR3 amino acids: CASTLTSGIQETQYF. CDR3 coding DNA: TGTGCCAGCACATTGACTAGCGGGATCCAAGAGACCCAGTACTTC.

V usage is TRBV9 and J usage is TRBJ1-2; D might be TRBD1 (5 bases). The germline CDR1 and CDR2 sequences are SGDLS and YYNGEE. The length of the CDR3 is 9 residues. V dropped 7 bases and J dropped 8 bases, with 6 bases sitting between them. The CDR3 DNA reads TGTGCCAGCGGGGACGGCTACACCTTC. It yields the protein CASGDGYTF.

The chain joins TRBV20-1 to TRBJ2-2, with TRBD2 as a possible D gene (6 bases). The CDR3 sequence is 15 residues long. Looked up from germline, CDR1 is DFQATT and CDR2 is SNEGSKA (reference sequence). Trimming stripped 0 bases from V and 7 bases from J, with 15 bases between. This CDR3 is CSARDARGRIGELFF. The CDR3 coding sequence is TGCAGTGCTAGAGATGCGCGGGGTAGAATCGGGGAGCTGTTTTTT.

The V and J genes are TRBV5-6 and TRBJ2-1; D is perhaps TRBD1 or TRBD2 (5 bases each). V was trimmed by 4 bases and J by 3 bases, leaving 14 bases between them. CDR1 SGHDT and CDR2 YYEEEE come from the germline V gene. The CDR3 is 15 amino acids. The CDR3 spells CASSTGPRGYNEQFF. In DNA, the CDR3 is TGTGCCAGCAGCACGGGACCACGAGGCTACAATGAGCAGTTCTTC.

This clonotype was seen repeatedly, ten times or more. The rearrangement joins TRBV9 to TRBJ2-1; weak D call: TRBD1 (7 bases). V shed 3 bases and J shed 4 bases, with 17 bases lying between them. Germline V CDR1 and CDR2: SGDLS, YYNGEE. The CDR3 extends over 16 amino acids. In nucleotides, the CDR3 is TGTGCCAGCAGCGGATGGCGGGACAGCCCTTACAATGAGCAGTTCTTC. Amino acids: CASSGWRDSPYNEQFF.

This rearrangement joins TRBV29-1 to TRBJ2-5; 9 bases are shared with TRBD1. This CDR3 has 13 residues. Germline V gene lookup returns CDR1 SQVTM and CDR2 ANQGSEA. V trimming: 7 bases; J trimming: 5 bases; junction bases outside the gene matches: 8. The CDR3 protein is CSAGTGGAETQYF. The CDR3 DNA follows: TGCAGCGCTGGAACAGGGGGCGCGGAGACCCAGTACTTC.

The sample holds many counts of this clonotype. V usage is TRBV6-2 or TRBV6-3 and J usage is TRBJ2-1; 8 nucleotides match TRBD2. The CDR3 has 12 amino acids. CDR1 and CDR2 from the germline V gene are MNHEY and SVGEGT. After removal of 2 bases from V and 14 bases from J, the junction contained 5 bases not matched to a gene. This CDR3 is CASSYEGTRKFF. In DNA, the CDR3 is TGTGCCAGCAGTTACGAGGGGACTAGGAAGTTCTTC.

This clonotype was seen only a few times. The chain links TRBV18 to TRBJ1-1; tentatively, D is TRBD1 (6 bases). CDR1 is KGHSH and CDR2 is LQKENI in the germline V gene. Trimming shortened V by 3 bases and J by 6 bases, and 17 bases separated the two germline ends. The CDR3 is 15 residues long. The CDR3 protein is CASSPPDSSWAEAFF. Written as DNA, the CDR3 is TGTGCCAGCTCACCCCCGGACAGCTCGTGGGCTGAAGCTTTCTTT.

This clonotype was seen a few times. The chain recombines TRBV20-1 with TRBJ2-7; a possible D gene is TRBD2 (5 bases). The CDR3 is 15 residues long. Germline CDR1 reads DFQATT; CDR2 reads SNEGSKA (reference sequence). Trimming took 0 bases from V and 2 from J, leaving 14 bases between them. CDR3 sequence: CSARDRQRPTYEQYF. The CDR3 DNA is TGCAGTGCTAGAGATCGGCAGCGGCCAACCTACGAGCAGTACTTC.

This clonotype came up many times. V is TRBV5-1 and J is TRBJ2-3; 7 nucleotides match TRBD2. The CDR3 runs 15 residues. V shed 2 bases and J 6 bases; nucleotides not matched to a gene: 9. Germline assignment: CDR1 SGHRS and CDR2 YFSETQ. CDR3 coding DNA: TGCGCCAGCAGCTTTGGGGGGGGTCCCGTCGATACGCAGTATTTT. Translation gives CASSFGGGPVDTQYF. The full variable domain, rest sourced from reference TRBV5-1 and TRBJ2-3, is KAGVTQTPRYLIKTRGQQVTLSCSPISGHRSVSWYQQTPGQGLQFLFEYFSETQRNKGNFPGRFSGRQFSNSRSEMNVSTLELGDSALYLCASSFGGGPVDTQYFGPGTRLTVL.

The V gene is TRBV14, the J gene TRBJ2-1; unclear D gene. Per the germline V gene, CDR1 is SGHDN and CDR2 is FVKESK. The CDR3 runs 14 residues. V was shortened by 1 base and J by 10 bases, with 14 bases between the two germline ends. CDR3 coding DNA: TGTGCCAGCAGCCAAGTAGGGTTTGGATGGGAGCAGTTCTTC. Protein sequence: CASSQVGFGWEQFF.

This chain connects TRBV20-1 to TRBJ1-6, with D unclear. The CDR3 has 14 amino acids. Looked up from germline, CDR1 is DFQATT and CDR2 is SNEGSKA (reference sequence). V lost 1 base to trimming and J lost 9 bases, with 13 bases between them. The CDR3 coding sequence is TGCAGTGCTAGAGGGGCAGTTCTCCCTTCACCCCTCCACTTT. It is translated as CSARGAVLPSPLHF.

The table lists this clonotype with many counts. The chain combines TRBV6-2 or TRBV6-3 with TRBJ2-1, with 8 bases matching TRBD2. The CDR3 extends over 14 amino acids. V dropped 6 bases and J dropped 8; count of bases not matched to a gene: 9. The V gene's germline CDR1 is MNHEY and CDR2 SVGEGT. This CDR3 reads CASRMSGSVYEQFF. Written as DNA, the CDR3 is TGTGCCAGCAGAATGAGCGGGAGTGTTTATGAGCAGTTCTTC.

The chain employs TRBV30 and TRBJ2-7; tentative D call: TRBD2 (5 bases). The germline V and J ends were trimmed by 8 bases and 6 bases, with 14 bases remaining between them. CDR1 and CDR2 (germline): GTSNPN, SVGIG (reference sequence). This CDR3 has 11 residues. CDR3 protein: CAATEGGEQYF. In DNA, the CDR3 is TGTGCCGCAACAGAGGGTGGCGAGCAGTACTTC.

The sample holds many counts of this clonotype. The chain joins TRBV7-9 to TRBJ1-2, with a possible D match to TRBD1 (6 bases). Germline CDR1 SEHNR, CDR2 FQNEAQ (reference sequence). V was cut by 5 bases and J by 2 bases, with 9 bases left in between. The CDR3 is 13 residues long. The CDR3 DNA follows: TGTGCCAGCAGCGAGGGGGGAAACTATGGCTACACCTTC. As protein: CASSEGGNYGYTF.

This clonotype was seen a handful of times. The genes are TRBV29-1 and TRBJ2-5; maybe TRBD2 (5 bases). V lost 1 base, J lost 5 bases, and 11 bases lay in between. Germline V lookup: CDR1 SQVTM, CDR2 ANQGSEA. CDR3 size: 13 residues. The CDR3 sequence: CSVEGLILETQYF. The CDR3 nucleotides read TGCAGCGTTGAAGGACTAATACTTGAGACCCAGTACTTC.